This TCR beta chain derives from a study of T-cell memory formation after mild COVID-19. This clonotype appeared a single time. Its cognate antigen is unknown. TCR alpha and TCR beta cDNA libraries carrying sample barcodes and UMIs came from 5'RACE with constant-segment primers. In TCRdb, the 5' RACE reads were re-called with MiXCR into one record per CDR3 protein. The table has about 430,000 distinct CDR3 sequences, about 24% seen once. Per germline, CDR1 GTSNPN and CDR2 SVGIG (reference sequence). The V gene lost 3 bases and the J gene lost 8 bases, with 10 bases spanning the gap. CDR3 length: 12 residues. Study results and caveats: The authors left the SARS-CoV-2 specificity of second-wave clones peaking on day 37 unconfirmed.

The chain has TRBV30 and TRBJ2-2, with unresolved D. The sequencing input was PBMCs or a T cell subset sorted from them (not recorded which). The receptor's source is an adult woman who had mild COVID-19 (a few samples of this study predate the infection). Cell type and time point are not known. The CDR3 coding sequence is TGTGCCTGGAGCCCAATAGTTGGGGAGCTGTTTTTT. The encoded protein is CAWSPIVGELFF.